The present entry profiles one TCR beta chain with its context. This clone was observed a single time. What antigen it recognizes has not been identified. No base-level quality is on record; no much larger clone is a single base apart. The data originate from a study of shared clonotypes between healthy human individuals (dated by TCRdb to about 2020). Looking at the study overall: The cohort included a few men and a couple of women between 18 and 49 years of age. Per donor, three plates each were used for CD4 naive and CD4 memory, two for CD8 naive, and one for CD8 memory. Blood TCR repertoires of roughly five healthy adults were deeply sequenced to estimate repertoire size and the extent of clonotype sharing between individuals. To increase sequencing depth and limit assay-specific biases, different laboratories used diverse techniques to prepare libraries and sequence TCR repertoires. Leukapheresis yielded between about 0.94 and 8.9 billion PBMCs per donor. Broad study findings and their caveats: Sampling was restricted to blood, and TCR repertoires in tissues likely differ from the TCR repertoires found in blood. About 4.5% of naive CD4, 3.5% of naive CD8, 2.3% of memory CD4, and around 0.42% of memory CD8 clonotypes were shared across a handful of donors. Because the study included only a small number of donors, the genetic and exposure-history diversity represented was limited. Compared with non-shared clonotypes, clonotypes shared by all four sorted-subset donors had higher generation probabilities. Pairwise subsampling indicated that sequencing depth was expected to affect the degree of clonotype sharing among donors. Rarefaction of sorted-subset datasets indicated incomplete sequencing despite the large sequencing depth. Estimated clonotype richness was generally larger for naive than for memory subsets.

The donors were healthy, HIV-negative adults with no recently reported acute infections or vaccinations. All donors were Caucasian adults living in Nashville, Tennessee, USA. CD4+ T cells were enriched through magnetic negative selection, after which naive cells were positively selected on CD45RA and the remaining negative fraction served as the memory subset. After blood collection by leukapheresis, PBMCs were isolated using Ficoll-Histopaque density gradient centrifugation and then cryopreserved in the vapor phase of liquid nitrogen. Purity and quantity of every magnetically sorted T cell population were checked by analytical flow cytometry. Genomic DNA was isolated from each sorted fraction and quantified by UV absorbance on a Nanodrop 2000c. Using the deep immunoSEQ assay, TCR CDR3 regions were amplified from genomic DNA by multiplex PCR. Extracted genomic DNA from each cell subset was distributed evenly across all wells of several immunoSEQ 96-well plates, and each plate was treated as a replicate. Each replicate PCR for sorted subsets received 150 to 250 ng genomic DNA, equal to roughly 30,000 T cell genomes. Purified libraries were quantified with a Qubit 3.0 fluorometer, sized on a Bioanalyzer 2100, and re-quantified with the KAPA Library Quantification kit. A separate single-read 150-cycle Illumina NextSeq 550 flow cell was used to sequence each immunoSEQ 96-well plate. Per the authors' processing: The immunoSEQ output contained only junctional sequences without quality scores, so filtering could not match that applied to full-length reads. Sequences were annotated with PyIR, a Python wrapper for IgBLAST v1.9, and V/J genes and CDR3 were assigned using IMGT germline references. Reads were filtered out if the reads had weak V/J assignments (E-value above 1e-6), no CDR3, stop codons, out-of-frame junctions, or ambiguous translated residues. A V3J clonotype was defined by an identical inferred V gene, J gene, and CDR3 amino acid sequence. To compute the percentage overlap between repertoires, the number of shared unique clonotypes was divided by the size of the smaller repertoire. Repertoire richness was assessed with RTK rarefaction, the Chao1 estimator, and Recon v2.1 estimates of unobserved clonotypes. Generation probabilities for all TCRbeta clonotypes obtained by the gDNA method from four donors were computed using OLGA. This immuneACCESS table, as held by TCRdb, lists in-frame sequences with V and J called but not all clones. Of the missing ones, under half trace to an unresolved V gene in checked studies; the others have no known cause. That table is the source of V, J and clone size, and D and trimming were worked out from the DNA. A total of roughly 640,000 clones appear in this sample, roughly 70% of them only once. In total, the top ten clones hold less than 2% of the sample.

The material sequenced was memory CD4+ T cells sorted from blood. The cell subset or site label of this sample denotes: CD45RA-negative fraction. The TCR sequence derives from a woman aged 25 to 39 in good health.

The DNA is as follows: TGTGCCAGTAGTATTCGTCTGGGACAGGGGGCCAGCGCCTACGAGCAGTACTTC. This gives the protein CASSIRLGQGASAYEQYF. This receptor chain uses TRBV19 and TRBJ2-7; 12 bases in the middle match TRBD1. For this chain, trimming is 3 bases at the V end and 2 bases at the J end, and the number of junction bases without a gene match is 11. The CDR3 has 18 amino acids, counting the end cysteine and phenylalanine. Only the CDR3 portion is preserved as DNA: 54 bases, with reading frame beginning at the first base. According to the germline V gene (reference sequence), CDR1 reads LNHDA and CDR2 reads SQIVND.